A selection of T cell receptor beta chains follows, all from one sample in a study of tumor and adjacent non-tumor tissue in lung cancer. Each CDR3 protein gets one entry after TCRdb re-called the multiplex PCR reads with MiXCR. Among about 200,000 distinct CDR3 sequences listed, around 71% were seen once. Source material: lung tumor tissue. The source is a man aged 55 to 70 with non-small cell lung cancer. Both conserved end residues are part of each CDR3. Only some rows state a clone size, as once, few, many or a class for expanded clones.

j_gene,abundance,v_gene,CDR3aa
TRBJ2-7,NA,TRBV6-1,CASLWDSYYEQHF
TRBJ2-4,once,TRBV5-6,CASNFTLAKNIQYF
TRBJ2-2,NA,TRBV30,CAWMEGTGVAGELFF
TRBJ2-7,NA,TRBV6-2/TRBV6-3,CANSSPLVSYEQYF
TRBJ2-4,NA,TRBV6-5,CASSYSGRGNIRYF
TRBJ2-5,NA,TRBV18,CASSPQRISGSAETQYF
TRBJ1-6,once,TRBV11-2,CANSPLSTYNSPLHF
TRBJ2-5,many,TRBV10-2,CASSEWEAGAWETQYF
TRBJ2-7,few,TRBV12-3/TRBV12-4,CASRWTGGNEQYF
TRBJ1-4,NA,TRBV28,CASNSPGEYEKLFF
TRBJ1-1,NA,TRBV6-1,CASTISGGKAFF
TRBJ1-2,NA,TRBV12-3/TRBV12-4,CASSQGAGGYTF
TRBJ2-3,NA,TRBV11-3,CASSLACGGGTDTQYF
TRBJ1-5,NA,TRBV20-1,CSARQANQPQHF
TRBJ2-7,NA,TRBV11-3,CASSFPRTGDYEQYF
TRBJ1-1,NA,TRBV5-1,CARKSWDNTEAFF
TRBJ2-2,few,TRBV20-1,CSARVGFTGELFF
TRBJ1-4,NA,TRBV29-1,CSVWTGRDATNEKLFF
TRBJ1-2,NA,TRBV6-5,CACSYSRDRIGYTF
TRBJ2-2,NA,TRBV29-1,CSVEKGNMVTGELFF
TRBJ2-5,few,TRBV5-1,CASSPWTVQETQYF
TRBJ1-3,NA,TRBV6-5,CASRHMATGNTIYF
TRBJ2-7,NA,TRBV4-1,CASSQDPLRGAYSYEQYF
TRBJ1-5,NA,TRBV28,CASCRVGNQPQHF
TRBJ1-1,NA,TRBV12-3/TRBV12-4,CASSPDGNTETFF
TRBJ2-3,NA,TRBV6-4,CANSPRLTGGSDTQYF
TRBJ1-4,NA,TRBV28,CASSASGTRNVKLFF
TRBJ2-5,NA,TRBV11-2,CASSPGLAGVGLETQYF
TRBJ1-4,many,TRBV20-1,CSAGGAAQPNEKLFF
TRBJ1-3,NA,TRBV4-1,CASSREDSNGNTIYF
TRBJ2-7,NA,TRBV6-6,CANSPVSGRGSYGQYF
TRBJ1-5,NA,TRBV20-1,CGARLGNQPQHF
TRBJ2-1,NA,TRBV20-1,CNALARVPTLYSEQFF
TRBJ2-6,NA,TRBV5-5,CASSFGTEPSGANVLAF
TRBJ2-7,NA,TRBV20-1,CSAGMTMKSYEQYF
TRBJ2-3,NA,TRBV11-2,CVSSLDLVADTQYF
TRBJ1-1,NA,TRBV20-1,CSASRAGSATEAFF
TRBJ2-1,NA,TRBV6-1,CASRLDRGSYNEQFF
TRBJ2-2,medium-sized,TRBV4-3,CASSQEFRTNTGELFF
TRBJ2-5,NA,TRBV29-1,CSVVDWGETRYF
TRBJ2-1,few,TRBV6-6,CASRNIGRGGGNEQFF
TRBJ2-2,few,TRBV4-2,CASRPPSGGNTGELFF
TRBJ2-7,many,TRBV6-1,CASSEEPTYEQYF
TRBJ2-5,NA,TRBV6-5,CASRGQGGRETQYF
TRBJ2-1,NA,TRBV20-1,CSARDQSGGGNKQFF
TRBJ2-3,once,TRBV11-3,CARCYGTSMGDTQYF
TRBJ2-7,NA,TRBV20-1,CSAIGQLSSYEHYF
TRBJ1-6,NA,TRBV11-2,CTSSFGVGNSPPHF
TRBJ2-1,many,TRBV4-3,CASSQGGTGEHEQFF
TRBJ2-1,many,TRBV6-1,CASSLPGLADYNEQFF
TRBJ2-1,NA,TRBV7-2,CASSLSPQGNEQFF
TRBJ1-2,once,TRBV11-1,CASSPEGAGYIF
TRBJ2-2,NA,TRBV7-9,CASKPGTWNTGELFF
TRBJ1-3,NA,TRBV28,CASMAPGGPSGNTIYF
TRBJ2-2,NA,TRBV11-3,CASNSRGAGRYRAGELFF